This T cell receptor beta chain was profiled in a study of PD-1 blockade in classical Hodgkin lymphoma. Points from the study as a whole: It was reported that newly diagnosed patients had less baseline TCR diversity than healthy donors. Unlike CD8+ TCR diversity, which did not rise significantly by C4D1, CD4+ TCR diversity did.

Sequencing was performed with immunoSEQ multiplex PCR; in TCRdb, only in-frame clones are kept and a portion is missing. This sample has 80,000 to 100,000 clones; 81% occur once, and the top ten carry 15% to 20%. This clone appeared once. The antigen is undetermined. Unmatched junction bases numbered 9, after V lost 2 bases and J lost 3 bases. The CDR3 contains 16 residues. Germline V gene lookup returns CDR1 SGHRS and CDR2 YFSETQ. Every patient relapsed after autologous stem cell transplantation, and brentuximab vedotin exposure varied. The sequencing used peripheral blood mononuclear cells (PBMCs), collected before the second cycle of nivolumab. The chain combines TRBV5-1 with TRBJ2-7; 9 nucleotides line up with TRBD1. The TCR comes from a human donor with classical Hodgkin lymphoma. CDR3 nucleotides: TGCGCCAGCAGCTTATCAGGGACAGGGTTCGACTACGAGCAGTACTTC. Amino acid sequence: CASSLSGTGFDYEQYF.